This T cell receptor beta chain was observed in a study of CD8+CD57+ T cells in acquired aplastic anemia. TCR beta VDJ and CDR3 profiling used genomic DNA as template. MiXCR, applied by TCRdb to the reads, yields one record per CDR3 protein. The sample includes 150,000 or so distinct CDR3 sequences, 40% to 65% of them seen just once. Patients who underwent sequencing had shown CD8+CD57+ cell expansion by flow cytometry. CDR3 size: 12 residues. Germline CDR1 reads MNHNS; CDR2 reads SASEGT. Between the trimmed V and J ends, which lost 9 bases and 1 base, there was a span of 9 bases. In its sample, this clonotype was seen many times.

Sample: sorted CD4+, CD8+, or CD8+CD57+ T cells (not recorded which) from PBMCs. The chain has TRBV6-1 and TRBJ1-1; D is uncertain. The receptor comes from a human donor with aplastic anemia. CDR3 loop: CASEVRNTEAFF. For the CDR3, the DNA is TGTGCCAGTGAGGTAAGGAACACTGAAGCTTTCTTT.